These 2 T cell receptor beta chains originate from one sample sequenced in a study of T cell changes during pregnancy in multiple sclerosis. TCRdb's copy holds only in-frame clones and misses some; the assay was immunoSEQ multiplex PCR. The sample holds 53,000 or so clones; roughly 92% are singletons and the top ten take just under 0.6%. Sequencing used CD4+ T cells from peripheral blood mononuclear cells, obtained in the second trimester of pregnancy. The receptor set was obtained from a female donor with multiple sclerosis, enrolled in a pregnancy study.

The chain recombines TRBV4-2 with TRBJ1-2, with TRBD1 as a possible D gene (5 bases). Trimming stripped 0 bases from V and 2 bases from J, with 13 bases between. The germline CDR1 and CDR2 sequences are LGHNA and YNFKEQ. The CDR3 is 16 residues long. The CDR3 sequence is CASSQDLGKGNYGYTF. The CDR3 DNA is TGTGCCAGCAGCCAAGATCTTGGGAAGGGGAACTATGGCTACACCTTC.

This chain joins TRBV11-3 and TRBJ2-2; TRBD1 is a possible D gene (6 bases). The germline V gene has CDR1 SGHNT and CDR2 YENEEA. The CDR3 length is 16 residues. V lost 0 bases and J lost 3, with 11 bases in between. The CDR3 bases are TGTGCCAGCAGCTTAGATGATGGACAGTACACCGGGGAGCTGTTTTTT. This sequence encodes CASSLDDGQYTGELFF.